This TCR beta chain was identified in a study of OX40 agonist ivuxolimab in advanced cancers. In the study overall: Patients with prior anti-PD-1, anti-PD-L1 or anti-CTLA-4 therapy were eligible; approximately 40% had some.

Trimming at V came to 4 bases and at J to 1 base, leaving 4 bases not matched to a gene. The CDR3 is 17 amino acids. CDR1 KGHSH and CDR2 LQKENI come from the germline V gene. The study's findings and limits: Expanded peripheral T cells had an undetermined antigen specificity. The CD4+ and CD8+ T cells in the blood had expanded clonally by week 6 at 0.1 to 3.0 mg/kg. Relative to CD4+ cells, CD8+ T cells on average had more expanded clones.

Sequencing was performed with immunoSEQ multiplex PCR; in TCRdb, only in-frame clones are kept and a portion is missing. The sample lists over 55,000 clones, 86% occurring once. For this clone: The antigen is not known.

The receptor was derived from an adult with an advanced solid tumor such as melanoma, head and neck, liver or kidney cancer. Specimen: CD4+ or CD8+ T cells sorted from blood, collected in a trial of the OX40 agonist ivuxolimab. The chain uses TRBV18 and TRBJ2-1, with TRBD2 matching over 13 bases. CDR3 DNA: TGTGCCAGCTCACTACCGGGACTAGCGGGGTCCTACAATGAGCAGTTCTTC. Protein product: CASSLPGLAGSYNEQFF.